The present entry profiles one T cell receptor beta chain with its context. The specificity of this receptor is unknown. No per-base quality is available; no much larger clone lies one base away. The sample's treatment or condition label is to be understood as: roughly 11-day PBMC culture with coronavirus spike peptide pools or control peptides (ViraFEST assay). To expand antigen-specific T cells with peptide pools and then pick out the expanded clonotypes through TCR sequencing, the study relied on the ViraFEST assay. Positive SARS-CoV-2 PCR tests in the convalescent patients dated from March to December 2020, before Alpha, Beta and Delta variants emerged in the United States. Under 2.5 million PBMCs per well were cultured in IMDM with roughly 5% human AB serum and 7.5 to 10 IU/ml IL-2, plus 10 ug/ml peptide pools. Half of the culture medium was replaced with fresh IL-2-containing medium on days 3 and 7. Once the cells had been in culture for ten to eleven days, the EasySep CD4+ T cell isolation kit was used to isolate CD4+ T cells by negative selection. PBMCs were separated from whole blood using Ficoll-Paque Plus gradient centrifugation and then either used fresh or cryopreserved at -140C. In general, triplicate wells were set up for every culture condition.

Library generation was performed with PCR. DNA from cultured CD4+ T cells was subjected to TCR sequencing with the Oncomine TCR Beta short-read assay at the Johns Hopkins FTIC core. The QIAamp micro DNA kit was used to extract genomic DNA from the cultured CD4+ T cells. Oncomine TCR Beta libraries made from cultured CD4+ T cells were pooled using unique dual indexes and sequenced on an Illumina iSeq 100. The source study handled its data this way. Non-productive sequences were filtered out, and CDR3s that did not start with C, did not end with F or W, or were shorter than 7 amino acids were discarded. Antigen-specific clonotypes were identified with the MANAFEST web application by comparing peptide-stimulated wells with reference and other culture wells. An FDR below 0.05, an odds ratio above 5, and a productive frequency above 0.1% in at least two of three replicate wells were required for clones to be considered positive. Clonotypes that were significantly expanded in both SARS-CoV-2 spike wells and at least one common cold coronavirus spike condition were defined as cross-reactive. Similarity between CDR3 sequences was evaluated in R version 3.6.1 using Levenshtein distances (stringdist) and unrooted phylogenetic trees (ape). The public reads were quality trimmed at Q25 with fastp and then assembled into clones with MiXCR by TCRdb, keeping productive beta chains. Rows matching on CDR3 protein sequence are summarized as one entry with the most common DNA and genes. The V and J calls reflect TCRdb's pipeline rather than the authors' work. The sample table records around 15,000 distinct CDR3 sequences; 30% to 45% of these occur just once. The ten largest make up more than 12% of the sample.

These data come from a study of vaccination and CD4 T cells after COVID-19 (dated by TCRdb to the early 2020s). For context, the study as a whole: Convalescent patients had a positive SARS-CoV-2 result on nasal swab PCR, and of these patients, fewer than ten had mild disease and one had severe disease. In the convalescent cohort there were six males and four females, among whom were two Hispanic individuals, seven Caucasians, two Asians and one multiracial person. Two doses of either the Pfizer-BioNTech BNT162b2 vaccine (n=8) or the Moderna mRNA-1273 vaccine (n=2) were administered to participants. Post-COVID blood samples were collected from convalescent patients a median of around 100 days after diagnosis, with a range of about 30 to 180 days. Post-vaccine blood samples were collected a median of approximately eleven weeks after the second vaccine dose, ranging from roughly 13 to 241 days. For stimulating the cultures, overlapping spike peptide pools were used, derived from SARS-CoV-2 as well as from the common cold coronaviruses HCoV-NL63, HCoV-OC43 and HCoV-229E. Control cultures received a CEFX viral epitope pool as the positive control, an HIV-1 Nef peptide pool as the negative control, or no peptide. In roughly 11 COVID-19 convalescent patients and several infection-naive healthy vaccine recipients, the spike-specific CD4+ TCR repertoire before mRNA vaccination was compared with the repertoire after mRNA vaccination. Findings and caveats that apply to the study as a whole: Although the median number of SARS-CoV-2-reactive clonotypes went up from 21 after infection to 35 to 40 after vaccination, the increase was not significant. In convalescent patients, a median about 90% of post-vaccine SARS-CoV-2-reactive clones were detected only after vaccination, and vaccine-specific priming was suggested by this finding. The number of convalescent patients in the study was relatively small, and the study did not examine early timepoints following natural infection. Of the vaccine-specific clones found in convalescent patients, nearly all (304 of 307) were mono-reactive for SARS-CoV-2 spike instead of being cross-reactive with common cold coronaviruses.

The receptor was derived from a human donor with COVID-19. The sequenced material came from cultured CD4+ T cells from blood.

Read as DNA, the sequence is TGCAGTGCACCACCGACAGGGGGCAATCAGCCCCAGCATTTT. This translates into CSAPPTGGNQPQHF. In this chain, TRBV20-1 is recombined with TRBJ1-5, and TRBD1 aligns with 8 junction nucleotides. V trim: 6 bases; J trim: 2 bases; unmatched bases: 6. CDR1 DFQATT and CDR2 SNEGSKA are derived from the germline V gene (reference sequence). There are 14 amino acids in the CDR3, from cysteine to phenylalanine inclusive. The kept DNA is CDR3 alone, 42 bases in frame from the first base.